This is a list of T cell receptor beta chains from one sample in a study of T-cell reconstitution after alpha-beta-depleted transplantation in children. TCRdb fed the PCR reads into MiXCR, producing one record per CDR3 protein. The sample has some 150,000 distinct CDR3 sequences, 8.8% seen once. The sequencing used PBMCs, mostly from graft donor cells, collected 180 days after TCRalphabeta/CD19-depleted stem cell transplant. The origin of the receptors is a female patient aged 2-15 years who had a stem cell transplant for congenital amegakaryocytic thrombocytopenia, so the T cells may come from the graft donor. Both conserved end residues are part of each CDR3. A D gene is named only where the DNA matches it firmly. Size is omitted from some rows. Given values are once, few, many or a class for expanded clones.

DNA,CDR3,size,D,J,V
TGTGCCAGCAGCTTAGCCGTCAAGGGGACAACTGAAGCTTTCTTT,CASSLAVKGTTEAFF,-,-,TRBJ1-1,TRBV11-2
TGCGCCAGCAGCTCCGGGACTAGCGGACAAGAGACCCAGTACTTC,CASSSGTSGQETQYF,many,TRBD2,TRBJ2-5,TRBV5-1
TGCAGTGCGAGACAGTTCTCTGGAAACACCATATATTTT,CSARQFSGNTIYF,many,-,TRBJ1-3,TRBV20-1
TGTGCCAGCAGTCCCTTAGGCAGGCCCATAGCCAAAAACATTCAGTACTTC,CASSPLGRPIAKNIQYF,few,-,TRBJ2-4,TRBV28
TGCGCCAGCATGCGGGGGGGATTCACCGGGGAGCTGTTTTTT,CASMRGGFTGELFF,many,TRBD2,TRBJ2-2,TRBV5-1
TGTGCCAGCAGTGAGCGGCTTAGCACAGATACGCAGTATTTT,CASSERLSTDTQYF,few,-,TRBJ2-3,TRBV2
TGCAGTGCGCGAAAGGACAGGGGGGATGGCTACACCTTC,CSARKDRGDGYTF,many,TRBD1,TRBJ1-2,TRBV20-1
TGCAGTGCTAGGGGTCCCGGGAGAGGTGCCACCATATATTTT,CSARGPGRGATIYF,many,-,TRBJ1-3,TRBV20-1
TGTGCCAGCAGCCCCGGCGGGGTCCTCGAGCAGTACTTC,CASSPGGVLEQYF,many,-,TRBJ2-7,TRBV7-2
TGTGCCAGCAGTTACATGGAGCAAGAGACCCAGTACTTC,CASSYMEQETQYF,-,-,TRBJ2-5,TRBV6-2/TRBV6-3
TGTGCCAGCAAGCGACAGGGAGCTGACGAGCAGTACTTC,CASKRQGADEQYF,many,TRBD1,TRBJ2-7,TRBV6-1
TGCAGCGTTGGTCTACATTCCTACAATGAGCAGTTCTTC,CSVGLHSYNEQFF,few,-,TRBJ2-1,TRBV29-1
TGTGCCAGCAGTTACTCAGATACGCAGTATTTT,CASSYSDTQYF,few,-,TRBJ2-3,TRBV6-6
TGTGCCAGCTCACCACAGGGTGGGGAGACCCAGTACTTC,CASSPQGGETQYF,many,-,TRBJ2-5,TRBV18
TGCGCCAGCATGGAGGGAGAAAGGGATACGCAGTATTTT,CASMEGERDTQYF,many,-,TRBJ2-3,TRBV5-1
TGCAGTGCTAGGGAACAGGGGACTCAGCCCCAGCATTTT,CSAREQGTQPQHF,-,TRBD1,TRBJ1-5,TRBV20-1
TGTGCCAGCAGCCCCGGGACCGCGTATGGCTACACCTTC,CASSPGTAYGYTF,many,-,TRBJ1-2,TRBV12-3/TRBV12-4
TGTGCCAGCAGCGCCACAGGGAACACCGGGGAGCTGTTTTTT,CASSATGNTGELFF,many,-,TRBJ2-2,TRBV11-2
TGTGCCAGCAGCTTAGGTTTTTCCGAGACTGAGCAGTTCTTC,CASSLGFSETEQFF,few,-,TRBJ2-1,TRBV11-2
TGTGCCAGCAGTTACGGCATTTTGGACGAGCAGTACTTC,CASSYGILDEQYF,medium-sized,-,TRBJ2-7,TRBV7-6
TGCGCCAGCAGCTTGGCTAGGGGAGAGACCCAGTACTTC,CASSLARGETQYF,many,-,TRBJ2-5,TRBV7-2
TGTGCCAGCAGCTTACCCCCAAATGGGGGGAGGAAATACAATGAGCAGTTCTTC,CASSLPPNGGRKYNEQFF,many,-,TRBJ2-1,TRBV7-6
TGCAGTGCTAGAGAATGGAGATACACAGATACGCAGTATTTT,CSAREWRYTDTQYF,many,-,TRBJ2-3,TRBV20-1
TGTGCCAGCATGACTAGCGGCATTCACACCGGGGAGCTGTTTTTT,CASMTSGIHTGELFF,-,TRBD2,TRBJ2-2,TRBV28
TGTGCCAGCAGCCCCGTCCCAGGGGTTATCTACGAGCAGTACTTC,CASSPVPGVIYEQYF,many,-,TRBJ2-7,TRBV5-6
TGCGCCAGCAGCCAGTTGGTAGGGGCGAAAGGGGGGCCTGAAGCTTTCTTT,CASSQLVGAKGGPEAFF,many,-,TRBJ1-1,TRBV4-1
TGTGCCAGCAGTAAGACTAGCGGGGGGGCCAATGAGCAGTTCTTC,CASSKTSGGANEQFF,many,TRBD2,TRBJ2-1,TRBV12-3/TRBV12-4
TGTGCCAGCAGTTTAAGGGCGGGGCAGGGGGCGATTCGATCACCCCTCCACTTT,CASSLRAGQGAIRSPLHF,-,TRBD1,TRBJ1-6,TRBV12-3/TRBV12-4
TGTGCCAGCAGCTTATGGGGCGTAAGTGGTGAGCAGTTCTTC,CASSLWGVSGEQFF,few,-,TRBJ2-1,TRBV7-6
TGTGCCAGCAGCTCAGGTGGGGCTAGCGGGGTGGAGACCCAGTACTTC,CASSSGGASGVETQYF,few,TRBD2,TRBJ2-5,TRBV7-2
TGTGCCAGCAGTGAACCTAGCGGAAGAGTTAGTGCCAATGAGCAGTTCTTC,CASSEPSGRVSANEQFF,-,TRBD2,TRBJ2-1,TRBV2
TGCGCCAGCAGCCAATATGAAGGGATTTCCTACGAGCAGTACTTC,CASSQYEGISYEQYF,-,-,TRBJ2-7,TRBV4-1
TGTGCCAGCAGTTTAAACCCACCTAGCGGGGCAGATACGCAGTATTTT,CASSLNPPSGADTQYF,few,TRBD2,TRBJ2-3,TRBV28
TGTGCCAGCAGACTTTCAGGGGGCGCTGGAAACACCATATATTTT,CASRLSGGAGNTIYF,many,TRBD1,TRBJ1-3,TRBV12-3/TRBV12-4
TGTGCCAGCAGCTTGTTAAAGTGGGGCACTGAAGCTTTCTTT,CASSLLKWGTEAFF,many,-,TRBJ1-1,TRBV5-8
TGCAGCGTCCCGGGACAGCTAGGACCTGAAGCTTTCTTT,CSVPGQLGPEAFF,many,TRBD1,TRBJ1-1,TRBV29-1
TGTGCCAGCAGTTTCCAATTCCGGCAATACGAGCAGTACTTC,CASSFQFRQYEQYF,few,-,TRBJ2-7,TRBV28
TGTGCCAGCAGTTTCGAGGGACAGGGAGGCGACCAATCACCCCTCCACTTT,CASSFEGQGGDQSPLHF,many,TRBD1,TRBJ1-6,TRBV12-3/TRBV12-4
TGTGCCAGCAGCATACGGACAGGGTATTATGGCTACACCTTC,CASSIRTGYYGYTF,many,TRBD1,TRBJ1-2,TRBV5-5
TGTGCCAGCAGCCCAGGGGGGGCGTCGCGGCAGTACACTGAAGCTTTCTTT,CASSPGGASRQYTEAFF,few,TRBD1,TRBJ1-1,TRBV6-2/TRBV6-3
TGCAGTGCTAGAGATAGGCAGGGTCTTCCCGGGGTTTACGAGCAGTACTTC,CSARDRQGLPGVYEQYF,many,-,TRBJ2-7,TRBV20-1
TGTGCCATCAGTAACTGGTGGACTAGCGTTAATTCCTACGAGCAGTACTTC,CAISNWWTSVNSYEQYF,many,TRBD2,TRBJ2-7,TRBV10-3
TGCCTAGGAGATACGCAGTATTTT,CLGDTQYF,-,-,TRBJ2-3,TRBV7-9
TGTGCCATCAGTGGTATGAGAGGGCTGGGCGAGCAGTACTTC,CAISGMRGLGEQYF,-,-,TRBJ2-7,TRBV10-3
TGTGCCAGCAGCCCGGACAGGTGGGGGTTAACAGATACGCAGTATTTT,CASSPDRWGLTDTQYF,few,TRBD1,TRBJ2-3,TRBV9
TGCAGTGCTTACAGGGGTCGGGATGAAAAACTGTTTTTT,CSAYRGRDEKLFF,many,TRBD1,TRBJ1-4,TRBV20-1
TGCGCCAGCACCCGGGGGGACTACCCTTTCTCCAATGAGCAGTTCTTC,CASTRGDYPFSNEQFF,many,TRBD2,TRBJ2-1,TRBV5-1
TGTGCCACCCTAGAGGGGGTCGAGCAGTACTTC,CATLEGVEQYF,many,-,TRBJ2-7,TRBV28
TGTGCCAGCAGCCGACTAGCGGAGGGGCGCGAGCAGTTCTTC,CASSRLAEGREQFF,-,TRBD2,TRBJ2-1,TRBV2
TGTGCCAGCTCACCACCAAAGTTTAATGAAAAACTGTTTTTT,CASSPPKFNEKLFF,many,-,TRBJ1-4,TRBV18
TGTGCCAGCAGCTCTGGAGGGGGTGCCAATGAGCAGTTCTTC,CASSSGGGANEQFF,many,-,TRBJ2-1,TRBV5-4
TGCCCCAGCAGTTCCGACAGGGAAGAGACCCAGTACTTC,CPSSSDREETQYF,-,TRBD1,TRBJ2-5,TRBV10-1
TGCAGTGCTAGAGACCCGCTCACAGACCTGAATTCACCCCTCCACTTT,CSARDPLTDLNSPLHF,many,-,TRBJ1-6,TRBV20-1
TGTGCCAGCAGCCCCGCCGTACACTTATACAATGAGCAGTTCTTC,CASSPAVHLYNEQFF,-,-,TRBJ2-1,TRBV7-2
TGTGCCAGCAGTGAAGGAAGCGGGGAGTCGGCAGATACGCAGTATTTT,CASSEGSGESADTQYF,many,TRBD2,TRBJ2-3,TRBV25-1
TGTGCCAGCAGCTCAAGAATACAGGGAGGGGACGAGCAGTACTTC,CASSSRIQGGDEQYF,many,-,TRBJ2-7,TRBV4-2
TGCAGTGCCGTCGTGTCGCGGGGGGGAAACACCGGGGAGCTGTTTTTT,CSAVVSRGGNTGELFF,-,TRBD2,TRBJ2-2,TRBV20-1